Below, 14 T cell receptor beta chains from the same sample are listed, as sequenced in a study of beta chain features in type 1 diabetes. All of the isolated RNA was reverse transcribed, so expressed TCRB transcripts were sequenced. Some clones are missing from TCRdb's copy, which holds only in-frame ones; the method was immunoSEQ multiplex PCR. The data contain hundreds of thousands of clones, roughly 16% of them singletons. Sequences were obtained from naive CD4+ T cells from blood. The receptors stem from a man between 18 and 29 years old in good health.

The chain has TRBV6-5 and TRBJ1-2; 8 bases line up with TRBD1. From germline, CDR1 is MNHEY and CDR2 SVGAGI. The V gene end was trimmed by 6 bases and the J gene end by 5 bases; junction bases not matched to a gene: 8. The CDR3 is 14 amino acids. CDR3 nucleotides: TGTGCCAGCAGGGTGGACAGGGAGAGGTATGGCTACACCTTC. This sequence encodes CASRVDRERYGYTF.

The rearrangement uses TRBV5-4 and TRBJ2-5; 9 bases are shared with TRBD1. Germline values: CDR1 SGHNT, CDR2 YYREEE (reference sequence). After removal of 4 bases from V and 7 bases from J, the junction contained 5 bases not matched to a gene. The CDR3 loop spans 13 amino acids. CDR3 protein: CASSRDRVRTQYF. In DNA, the CDR3 is TGTGCCAGCAGCCGGGACAGGGTTCGGACCCAGTACTTC.

Turning to this clone: One end of the junction fails to match germline, which may point to a read error. This sequence joins TRBV28 and TRBJ2-4; D may be TRBD1 (7 bases). The CDR3 extends over 14 amino acids. From germline, CDR1 is MDHEN and CDR2 SYDVKM. The CDR3 loop is CASSRGLGGQLPNF. The CDR3 DNA follows: TGTGCCAGCAGTCGCGGGCTGGGGGGACAGCTCCCGAACTTC.

The J gene is TRBJ2-7, the V gene TRBV5-4, with TRBD2 matching 8 bases. CDR1 and CDR2 from the germline V gene are SGHNT and YYREEE (reference sequence). J lost 2 bases, V lost 4 bases, and 17 bases had no gene match. The CDR3 is 18 residues long. The CDR3 spells CASSPAGSGGPYPYEQYF. The CDR3 DNA is TGTGCCAGCAGCCCCGCGGGATCGGGAGGGCCGTACCCCTACGAGCAGTACTTC.

This clone was picked up a small number of times. The rearrangement links TRBV11-3 to TRBJ2-5; D might be TRBD1 (5 bases). The CDR3 is 14 residues long. The germline V gene encodes CDR1 SGHNT and CDR2 YENEEA. V was clipped by 2 bases and J by 2 bases, with 9 bases between them. The CDR3 region is CASSLRQGQETQYF. Written as DNA, the CDR3 is TGTGCCAGCAGCTTACGCCAGGGACAAGAGACCCAGTACTTC.

This clone has a handful of counts. This sequence joins TRBV5-1 and TRBJ1-1; D may be TRBD1 (5 bases). Germline loops: CDR1 SGHRS, CDR2 YFSETQ. There are 13 residues in the CDR3. Trimming removed 4 bases at V and 6 bases at J, with 13 bases between. CDR3 in DNA: TGCGCCAGCAGCCTGGGACCCTTGGCTGAAGCTTTCTTT. Its translation is CASSLGPLAEAFF.

The V call is TRBV2, the J call TRBJ2-2, with a weak D call TRBD1 (6 bases). There are 14 residues in the CDR3. The germline gives CDR1 SNHLY, CDR2 FYNNEI. The ends were cut back, 6 bases at V and 1 base at J, with 9 bases in the middle. The CDR3 sequence is CASSTTGNTGELFF. CDR3 sequence (DNA): TGTGCCAGCAGCACGACAGGGAACACCGGGGAGCTGTTTTTT. The full variable domain, rest sourced from reference TRBV2 and TRBJ2-2, is EPEVTQTPSHQVTQMGQEVILRCVPISNHLYFYWYRQILGQKVEFLVSFYNNEISEKSEIFDDQFSVERPDGSNFTLKIRSTKLEDSAMYFCASSTTGNTGELFFGEGSRLTVL.

This clone was counted a few times. This chain joins TRBV5-4 and TRBJ2-3; D not certain. Between the trimmed V and J ends, which lost 0 bases and 2 bases, there was a span of 10 bases. This CDR3 spans 15 amino acids. Germline lookup yields CDR1 SGHNT and CDR2 YYREEE (reference sequence). The CDR3 loop reads CASSLEAKHTDTQYF. The CDR3 nucleotides read TGTGCCAGCAGCTTGGAAGCCAAGCACACAGATACGCAGTATTTT.

This rearrangement joins TRBV28 to TRBJ1-1; 7 bases map to TRBD1. The junction had 11 bases not matched to a gene; V was cut back by 6 bases and J by 4 bases. Germline assignment: CDR1 MDHEN and CDR2 SYDVKM. CDR3 length: 15 amino acids. The CDR3 region is CASSPPLGDSTEAFF. The CDR3 coding sequence is TGTGCCAGCAGCCCACCTTTGGGGGACAGCACTGAAGCTTTCTTT.

This clone was observed a handful of times. V gene TRBV14 combines with J gene TRBJ2-7; possible D gene TRBD2, 6 bases. The length of the CDR3 is 14 residues. V was trimmed by 1 base and J by 4 bases, leaving 11 bases between them. Germline assignment: CDR1 SGHDN and CDR2 FVKESK. Here the CDR3 reads CASSQVIGTYEQYF. The DNA of the CDR3 is TGTGCCAGCAGCCAAGTGATCGGGACTTACGAGCAGTACTTC. Together with reference TRBV14 and TRBJ2-7, the CDR3 gives the full variable domain: EAGVTQFPSHSVIEKGQTVTLRCDPISGHDNLYWYRRVMGKEIKFLLHFVKESKQDESGMPNNRFLAERTGGTYSTLKVQPAELEDSGVYFCASSQVIGTYEQYFGPGTRLTVT.

In its sample, this clone was seen a few times. The gene calls are TRBV7-9 and TRBJ2-3; D is unresolved. The V end lost 2 bases, the J end lost 1 base, and 22 bases lay between the germline ends. The CDR3 length is 19 residues. Germline lookup yields CDR1 SEHNR and CDR2 FQNEAQ (reference sequence). The CDR3 region has the DNA TGTGCCAGCAGCTTACTCATCCGGGCCACGAAGGCAGGCACAGATACGCAGTATTTT. It encodes CASSLLIRATKAGTDTQYF.

This clone was found a few times. Other DNA variants within this sample encode the same CDR3. The chain couples TRBV19 to TRBJ1-5; no clear D. The CDR3 is 13 amino acids. Germline V lookup: CDR1 LNHDA, CDR2 SQIVND (reference sequence). Trimming shortened V by 1 base and J by 6 bases, and 7 bases separated the two germline ends. Here the CDR3 reads CASSIVGVQPQHF. DNA for the CDR3: TGTGCCAGTAGTATAGTCGGGGTTCAGCCCCAGCATTTT.

The V call is TRBV25-1, the J call TRBJ2-2, with D maybe TRBD2 (6 bases). Trimming left V 3 bases short and J 8 bases short, with 13 bases between. CDR1 and CDR2 from the germline V gene are MGHDK and SYGVNS. The CDR3 has 14 residues. The CDR3 DNA sequence: TGTGCCAGCAGTGAGTTCCGGGACTTGGGGGAGCTGTTTTTT. Translated: CASSEFRDLGELFF.

Concerning this clone itself: Germline and junction disagree at one end, which may indicate a read error. This sequence joins TRBV10-3 and TRBJ2-1; TRBD2 might be the D (5 bases). The CDR3 has 13 amino acids. Germline CDR1 ENHRY, CDR2 SYGVKD. The CDR3 coding sequence is TGTGCCAGCAGTTACCTGGGAGACAATGAGCAGTTCTTC. Translation: CASSYLGDNEQFF.